This T cell receptor beta chain originates from a study of long-term antiretroviral therapy in people with HIV (dated 2022 in TCRdb). Broadly, across the study: Collection of the earliest samples took place about a decade ahead of the 2015 WHO recommendation for immediate ART, at a time when ART was typically delayed until CD4 counts fell. A retrospective serial study tested whether changes in peripheral blood TRB repertoire composition and diversity were associated with ART initiation and durable HIV suppression. From fewer than 35 adults with confirmed HIV infection, the cohort provided some 200 cryopreserved PBMC samples, gathered serially across a mean of approximately six years (range 1-12). Of the 30 to 35 participants with HIV, 10 to 11 were female. No cross-contamination during QIAcube processing turned up in test extractions that ran a monoclonal T-cell line alongside 30 or so polyclonal samples.

Taken from the germline V gene (reference sequence), the CDR1 and CDR2 loops are GTSNPN and SVGIG. Deletion took 3 bases off V and 3 bases off J, with a span of 3 bases between the germline ends. The CDR3 contains 11 residues, cysteine and phenylalanine counted. Only the CDR3 DNA stays, 33 bases, in frame from base 1. The immunoSEQ hsTCRB v3.0 assay was used at survey level resolution to sequence the TRB variable region. A depth of about 40,000-55,000 T-cell genomes per sample was targeted for TRB sequencing. An Illumina MiSeq with a v3 150-cycle kit was used to sequence the pooled TRB libraries. Per the original workflow: Repertoire analysis ran in R within a reproducible Nextflow workflow covering QC, data transformation and analysis. LymphoSeq2, an R package for exploring AIRR-Seq data, was used to implement custom analyses. A few samples yielding fewer than 5000 total TRB sequences were excluded, leaving roughly 200 analyzed HIV repertoires. Among the 200 or so HIV repertoires that were kept, 59 were collected before ART initiation and more than 120 were collected after ART initiation. Repertoires were downsampled to 5000 TRB nucleotide sequences, with summary statistics averaged over 100 downsampling iterations. TRB sequences were retained for analysis only if CDR3 regions of at least seven amino acids were present. A Shannon entropy-derived clonality score and the Gini coefficient were used to measure diversity. Repertoire networks linked the top 5000 CDR3 amino acid sequences whenever two sequences differed by an edit distance of one. Antigen specificity groups and MHC restriction were predicted for TRB CDR3 amino acid sequences with GLIPH2. To flag known CMV, EBV, HIV or tissue antigen associations, CDR3 amino acid sequences were matched against VDJdb and McPAS-TCR. Pre-ART, post-ART and control groups were compared with Wilcoxon signed-rank tests and Holm-Bonferroni correction. As stored in TCRdb, this immuneACCESS dataset retains in-frame rearrangements with V and J assigned. A fraction of the clones does not appear; measured against another copy, unresolved V genes explain less than half of the discrepancy, and the remainder lacks a known reason. From that table come the V and J calls and clone size; the DNA was used to work out D and trimming. For this sample there are 15,000 to 20,000 clones; around 80% appear just once. The leading ten clones occupy 7% to 8.5% of the sample.

Inclusion was restricted to participants for whom at least one PBMC sample before ART initiation and at least two post-ART samples were available. Every participant with HIV received treatment in the United States of America. Before DNA extraction, cryopreserved samples of about 0.9-11 million PBMC were thawed and then washed. At the time of the earliest PBMC sample for each participant with HIV, ages ranged from about 20 to 54 years. Each participant contributed PBMC samples from 1-4 timepoints before ART initiation and 2-8 timepoints after ART initiation, with a median of 7 samples. For every participant, serial HIV viral load, CD4+ T-cell count, ART history and demographic data were obtained. Using a Qiagen kit on a QIAcube, genomic DNA was extracted from unsorted PBMC, with samples processed in batches of 12. Here is what the overall study found, with its caveats: Because pre-ART samples had limited cell numbers, unsorted PBMC were profiled rather than sorted CD4+ and CD8+ T cells. Limited PBMC availability meant only the TCR beta chain was sequenced, without alpha chain pairing. The samples span the years 2004 to 2017, and the ART regimens used may be less effective than current regimens. Expanded TRB clones identified before ART initiation dominated the repertoire across all time points, though the dominance fluctuated and decreased in many PLHIV after ART. Compared with controls, HIV repertoires had narrower CDR3 length ranges, and the network structure pointed to an antigen-experienced repertoire that shifted only slightly toward naive after ART. Inferences about post-ART repertoire changes are limited because no data were available on ART adherence, viral resistance or therapy changes. Starting ART was linked to a significant rise in TRB diversity, yet even after long-term ART the diversity remained significantly lower than in transplant donor controls.

On this clone: Its binding antigen is unknown. No base quality information exists; no much larger clone differs at one position.

The sequence was obtained from a woman aged 35 to 49 with HIV. The receptor chain draws on TRBV30 and TRBJ2-1; no D gene call is confident. The sample was unsorted PBMCs, taken at the start of antiretroviral therapy, before treatment. In nucleotides, the sequence is TGTGCCTGGAGAGGCTACAATGAGCAGTTCTTC. Its protein is CAWRGYNEQFF.